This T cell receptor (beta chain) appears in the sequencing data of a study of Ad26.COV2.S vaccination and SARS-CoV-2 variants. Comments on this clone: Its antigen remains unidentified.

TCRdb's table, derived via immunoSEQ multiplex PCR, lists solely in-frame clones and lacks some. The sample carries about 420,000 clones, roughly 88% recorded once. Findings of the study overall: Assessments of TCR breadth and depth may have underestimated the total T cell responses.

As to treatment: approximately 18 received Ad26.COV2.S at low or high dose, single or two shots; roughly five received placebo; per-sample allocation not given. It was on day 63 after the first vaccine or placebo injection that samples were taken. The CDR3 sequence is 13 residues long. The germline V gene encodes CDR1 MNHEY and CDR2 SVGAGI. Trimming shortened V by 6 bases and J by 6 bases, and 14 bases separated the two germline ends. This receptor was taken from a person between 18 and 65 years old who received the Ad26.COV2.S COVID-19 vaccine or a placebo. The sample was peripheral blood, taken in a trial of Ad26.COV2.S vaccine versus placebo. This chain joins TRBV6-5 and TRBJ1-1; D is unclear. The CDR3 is CASSRTTEAEAFF. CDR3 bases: TGTGCCAGCAGCCGGACCACGGAGGCTGAAGCTTTCTTT.